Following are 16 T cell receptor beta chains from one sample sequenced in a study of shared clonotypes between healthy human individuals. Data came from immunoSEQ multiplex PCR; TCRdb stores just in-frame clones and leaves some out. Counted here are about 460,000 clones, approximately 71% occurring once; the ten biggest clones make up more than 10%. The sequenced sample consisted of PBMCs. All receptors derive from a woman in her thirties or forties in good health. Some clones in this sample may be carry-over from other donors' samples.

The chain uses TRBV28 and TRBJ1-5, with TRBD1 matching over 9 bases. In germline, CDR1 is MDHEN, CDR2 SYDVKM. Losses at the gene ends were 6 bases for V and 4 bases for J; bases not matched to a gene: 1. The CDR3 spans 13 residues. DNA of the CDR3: TGTGCCAGCAGGGGACAGGGAAATCAGCCCCAGCATTTT. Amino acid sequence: CASRGQGNQPQHF.

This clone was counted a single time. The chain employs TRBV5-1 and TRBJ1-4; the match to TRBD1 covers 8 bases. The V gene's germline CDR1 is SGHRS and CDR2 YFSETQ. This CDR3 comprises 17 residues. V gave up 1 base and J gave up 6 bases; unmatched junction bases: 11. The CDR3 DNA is TGCGCCAGCAGCTTGCGACTATCCGGGACAGGAGATGAAAAACTGTTTTTT. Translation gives CASSLRLSGTGDEKLFF. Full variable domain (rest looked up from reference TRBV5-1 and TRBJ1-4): KAGVTQTPRYLIKTRGQQVTLSCSPISGHRSVSWYQQTPGQGLQFLFEYFSETQRNKGNFPGRFSGRQFSNSRSEMNVSTLELGDSALYLCASSLRLSGTGDEKLFFGSGTQLSVL.

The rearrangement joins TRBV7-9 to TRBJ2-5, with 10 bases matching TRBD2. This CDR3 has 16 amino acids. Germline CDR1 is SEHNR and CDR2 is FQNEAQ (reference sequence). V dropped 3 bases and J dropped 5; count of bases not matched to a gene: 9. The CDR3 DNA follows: TGTGCCAGCAGCTTCCCAAGCGGGAGGGCCGGGGAGACCCAGTACTTC. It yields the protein CASSFPSGRAGETQYF.

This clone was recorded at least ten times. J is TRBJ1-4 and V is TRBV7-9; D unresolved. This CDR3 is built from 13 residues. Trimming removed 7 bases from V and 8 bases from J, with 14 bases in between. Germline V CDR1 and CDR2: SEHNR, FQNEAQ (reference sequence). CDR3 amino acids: CASTPRAGEKLFF. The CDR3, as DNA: TGTGCCAGCACCCCGCGGGCTGGGGAAAAACTGTTTTTT.

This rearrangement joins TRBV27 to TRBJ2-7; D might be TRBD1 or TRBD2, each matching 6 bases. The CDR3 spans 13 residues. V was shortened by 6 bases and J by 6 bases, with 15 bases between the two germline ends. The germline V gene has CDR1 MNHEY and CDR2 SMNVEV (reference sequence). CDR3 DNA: TGTGCCAGCAGGTTCCCGGGGGCGGGCGAGCAGTACTTC. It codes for CASRFPGAGEQYF.

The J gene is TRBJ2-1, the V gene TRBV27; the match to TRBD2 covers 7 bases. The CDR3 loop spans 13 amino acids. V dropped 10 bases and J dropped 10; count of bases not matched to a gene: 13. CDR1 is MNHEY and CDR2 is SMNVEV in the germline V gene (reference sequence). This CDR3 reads CAIARDFGGEQFF. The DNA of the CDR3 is TGTGCCATCGCCCGGGACTTCGGGGGGGAGCAGTTCTTC.

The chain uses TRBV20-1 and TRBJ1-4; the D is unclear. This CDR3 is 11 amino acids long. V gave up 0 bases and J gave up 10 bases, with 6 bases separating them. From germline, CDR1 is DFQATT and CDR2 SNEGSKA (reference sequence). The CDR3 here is CSARDPRKLFF. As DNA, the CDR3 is TGCAGTGCTAGAGATCCACGAAAACTGTTTTTT.

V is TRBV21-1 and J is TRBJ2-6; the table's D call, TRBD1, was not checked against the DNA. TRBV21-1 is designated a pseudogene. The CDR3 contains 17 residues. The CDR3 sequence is CASSKGLTVDGANVLTF. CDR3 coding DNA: TGTGCCAGCAGCAAAGGCCTGACAGTTGATGGGGCCAACGTCCTGACTTTC.

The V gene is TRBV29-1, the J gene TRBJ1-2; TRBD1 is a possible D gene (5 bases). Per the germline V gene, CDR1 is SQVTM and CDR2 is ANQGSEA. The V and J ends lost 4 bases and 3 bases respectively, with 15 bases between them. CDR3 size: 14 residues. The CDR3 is CSVVGGDLDYGYTF. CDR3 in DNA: TGCAGCGTTGTAGGAGGGGACCTTGACTATGGCTACACCTTC.

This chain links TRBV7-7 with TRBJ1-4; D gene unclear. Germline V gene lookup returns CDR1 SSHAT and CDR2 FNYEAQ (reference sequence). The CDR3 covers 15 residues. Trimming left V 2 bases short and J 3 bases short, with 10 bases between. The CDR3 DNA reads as TGTGCCAGCAGCTTATCGGTTTCGGCTAATGAAAAACTGTTTTTT. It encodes CASSLSVSANEKLFF.

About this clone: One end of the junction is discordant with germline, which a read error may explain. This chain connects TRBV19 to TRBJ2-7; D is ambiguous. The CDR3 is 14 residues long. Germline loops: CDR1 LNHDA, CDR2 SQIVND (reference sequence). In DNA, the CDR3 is TGTGCCAGTAGTATCGGCACCTCCTCCTACGAGCTGTACTTC. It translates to CASSIGTSSYELYF. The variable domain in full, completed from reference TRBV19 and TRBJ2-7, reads DGGITQSPKYLFRKEGQNVTLSCEQNLNHDAMYWYRQDPGQGLRLIYYSQIVNDFQKGDIAEGYSVSREKKESFPLTVTSAQKNPTAFYLCASSIGTSSYELYFGPGTRLTVT.

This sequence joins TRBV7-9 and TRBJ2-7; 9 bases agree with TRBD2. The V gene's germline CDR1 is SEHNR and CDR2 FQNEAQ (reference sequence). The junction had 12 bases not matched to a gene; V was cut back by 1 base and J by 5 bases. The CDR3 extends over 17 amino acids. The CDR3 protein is CASSLGLAEGAMDEQYF. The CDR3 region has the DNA TGTGCCAGCAGCTTAGGACTAGCGGAAGGAGCGATGGACGAGCAGTACTTC. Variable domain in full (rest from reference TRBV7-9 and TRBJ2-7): DTGVSQNPRHKITKRGQNVTFRCDPISEHNRLYWYRQTLGQGPEFLTYFQNEAQLEKSRLLSDRFSAERPKGSFSTLEIQRTEQGDSAMYLCASSLGLAEGAMDEQYFGPGTRLTVT.

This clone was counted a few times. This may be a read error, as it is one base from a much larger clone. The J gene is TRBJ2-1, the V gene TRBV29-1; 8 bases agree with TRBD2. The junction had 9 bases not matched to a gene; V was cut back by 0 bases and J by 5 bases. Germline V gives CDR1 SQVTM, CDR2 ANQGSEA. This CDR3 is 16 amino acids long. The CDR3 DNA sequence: TGCAGCGTTGAAGATTTTACCTCGGGGGGGGACAATGAGCAGTTCTTC. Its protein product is CSVEDFTSGGDNEQFF.

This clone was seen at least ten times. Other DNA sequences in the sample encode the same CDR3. In DNA, the CDR3 is TGTGCCAGCAGCGTAGGGGGCGGGATCTACAATGAGCAGTTCTTC. This codes for CASSVGGGIYNEQFF. The chain employs TRBV9 and TRBJ2-1; perhaps TRBD2 as D (6 bases). V shed 0 bases and J shed 3 bases, with 10 bases lying between them. The CDR3 has 15 residues. Germline V lookup: CDR1 SGDLS, CDR2 YYNGEE.

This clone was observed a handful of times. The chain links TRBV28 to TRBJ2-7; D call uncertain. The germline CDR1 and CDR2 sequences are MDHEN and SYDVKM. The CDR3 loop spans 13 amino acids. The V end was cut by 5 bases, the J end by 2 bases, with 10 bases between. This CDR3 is CASSGRIPYEQYF. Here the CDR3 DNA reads TGTGCCAGCAGTGGAAGGATTCCCTACGAGCAGTACTTC. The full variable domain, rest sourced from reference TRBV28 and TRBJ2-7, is DVKVTQSSRYLVKRTGEKVFLECVQDMDHENMFWYRQDPGLGLRLIYFSYDVKMKEKGDIPEGYSVSREKKERFSLILESASTNQTSMYLCASSGRIPYEQYFGPGTRLTVT.

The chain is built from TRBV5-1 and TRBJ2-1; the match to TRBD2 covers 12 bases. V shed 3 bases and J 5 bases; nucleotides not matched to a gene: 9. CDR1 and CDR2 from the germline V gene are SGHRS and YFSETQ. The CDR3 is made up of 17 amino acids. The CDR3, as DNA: TGCGCCAGCAGCTCTCGGCTAGCGGGAGGGCCCAACAATGAGCAGTTCTTC. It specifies CASSSRLAGGPNNEQFF.